A single sample gave rise to the 11 T cell receptor beta chains below, sequenced in a study of T cell responses to AZD1222 COVID-19 vaccine. TCRdb's copy holds only in-frame clones and misses some; the assay was immunoSEQ multiplex PCR. The sample consists of about 170,000 clones, around 90% of them appearing once. The sequences come from peripheral blood, collected 28 days after the second dose of the MenACWY control vaccine. These receptors all come from an adult who received the MenACWY meningococcal vaccine as a control.

J is TRBJ1-2 and V is TRBV28, with a possible D match to TRBD1 (5 bases). Germline V gene data show CDR1 as MDHEN and CDR2 as SYDVKM. The CDR3 runs to 12 residues. Trimming took off 6 bases at V and 12 bases at J, with 17 bases between the two ends. The chain's CDR3 is CASSPDRRRDTF. In nucleotides, the CDR3 is TGTGCCAGCAGCCCTGACAGAAGAAGGGACACCTTC.

For this clone: Relative to the germline gene, one junction end is altered; a read error may explain this. The CDR3 coding sequence is TGTGCCAGCAGCTTACGGGAAGGACAAAAGCTGTTTTTT. Amino acid sequence: CASSLREGQKLFF. The V gene is TRBV7-9, the J gene TRBJ1-4, with D possibly matching TRBD1 (5 bases). Germline V CDR1 and CDR2: SEHNR, FQNEAQ (reference sequence). The CDR3 totals 13 residues.

This clone was counted a single time. The V gene is TRBV28, the J gene TRBJ1-2, with unresolved D. The CDR3 has 13 amino acids. V lost 4 bases and J 7 bases, leaving 13 bases between the germline ends. The germline V gene has CDR1 MDHEN and CDR2 SYDVKM. CDR3: CASSWRTHLGYTF. CDR3 nucleotide sequence: TGTGCCAGCAGTTGGCGGACCCACCTTGGCTACACCTTC.

In this sample, this clone is medium-sized. J is TRBJ2-1 and V is TRBV6-2 or TRBV6-3; 11 nucleotides align to TRBD2. The CDR3 is 15 residues long. CDR1 MNHEY and CDR2 SVGEGT come from the germline V gene. V trimming: 5 bases; J trimming: 9 bases; junction bases outside the gene matches: 9. CDR3 loop: CASSPSTSGNSEQFF. As DNA, the CDR3 is TGTGCCAGCAGTCCCTCGACTAGCGGGAATAGTGAGCAGTTCTTC.

The chain employs TRBV5-8 and TRBJ2-5, with 7 positions matching TRBD1. The CDR3 length is 14 residues. In germline, CDR1 is SGHTS, CDR2 YDEGEE. The junction had 4 bases not matched to a gene; V was cut back by 0 bases and J by 5 bases. The CDR3: CASSLDDRAETQYF. As DNA, the CDR3 is TGTGCCAGCAGCTTGGACGACAGGGCTGAGACCCAGTACTTC.

V usage is TRBV15 and J usage is TRBJ2-3; unclear D gene. CDR1 is LNHNV and CDR2 is YYDKDF in the germline V gene (reference sequence). The CDR3 runs to 14 residues. With 4 bases removed from V and 2 bases from J, the gap between germline ends came to 10 bases. The CDR3: CATSMEPFTDTQYF. In nucleotides, the CDR3 is TGTGCCACCAGCATGGAACCTTTCACAGATACGCAGTATTTT. Together with reference TRBV15 and TRBJ2-3, the CDR3 gives the full variable domain: DAMVIQNPRYQVTQFGKPVTLSCSQTLNHNVMYWYQQKSSQAPKLLFHYYDKDFNNEADTPDNFQSRRPNTSFCFLDIRSPGLGDTAMYLCATSMEPFTDTQYFGPGTRLTVL.

This chain links TRBV7-2 with TRBJ1-6; 11 nucleotides match TRBD1. The V and J ends lost 5 bases and 8 bases, in that order; junction bases with no gene match: 2. The CDR3 totals 14 residues. Germline V lookup: CDR1 SGHTA, CDR2 FQGNSA. Written as DNA, the CDR3 is TGTGCCAGCAGCGAGGACAGGGGGCATTCACCCCTCCACTTT. It translates to CASSEDRGHSPLHF.

The chain carries TRBV7-9 and TRBJ1-4; D not resolved. The CDR3 runs to 15 residues. Trimming left V 5 bases short and J 0 bases short, with 10 bases between. Germline CDR1 reads SEHNR; CDR2 reads FQNEAQ (reference sequence). Written as DNA, the CDR3 is TGTGCCAGCAGCCACTCTTCTGCAACTAATGAAAAACTGTTTTTT. Protein product: CASSHSSATNEKLFF. Complete variable domain (other parts from reference TRBV7-9 and TRBJ1-4): DTGVSQNPRHKITKRGQNVTFRCDPISEHNRLYWYRQTLGQGPEFLTYFQNEAQLEKSRLLSDRFSAERPKGSFSTLEIQRTEQGDSAMYLCASSHSSATNEKLFFGSGTQLSVL.

The CDR3 loop reads CASSQTGRLAGNTGELFF. Here the CDR3 DNA reads TGTGCCAGCAGCCAGACCGGTAGGCTAGCGGGGAACACCGGGGAGCTGTTTTTT. The rearrangement links TRBV21-1 to TRBJ2-2; TRBD2 is the table's D call and was not checked against the DNA. TRBV21-1 is assigned pseudogene status. The CDR3 runs 18 residues.

The chain couples TRBV27 to TRBJ2-7; 9 bases match TRBD1. The CDR3 loop spans 13 amino acids. The germline CDR1 and CDR2 sequences are MNHEY and SMNVEV (reference sequence). The V and J ends lost 5 bases and 5 bases, in that order; junction bases with no gene match: 4. In DNA, the CDR3 is TGTGCCAGCAGTCGGACAGGGGACGACGAGCAGTACTTC. This encodes CASSRTGDDEQYF.

V gene TRBV10-3 combines with J gene TRBJ1-1, with D uncertain. CDR3 size: 12 residues. The ends were cut back, 6 bases at V and 5 bases at J, with 10 bases in the middle. Germline V gene sequence: CDR1 ENHRY, CDR2 SYGVKD. This chain's CDR3 is CAISQLTTEAFF. CDR3 DNA sequence: TGTGCCATCAGCCAATTAACTACTGAAGCTTTCTTT.